This TCR beta chain was recovered during a study of blood T cell repertoires in COVID-19 (dated by TCRdb to 2018 to 2020). For the wider study: The collaborator samples originated in the United States, Italy and Spain and spanned the acute and convalescent phases of COVID-19. The dataset comprised deeply sampled blood TCRbeta repertoires from subjects exposed to, actively infected with, or recovered from COVID-19. A freely available public database, intended as a resource for researchers studying the immune response to SARS-CoV-2, is where the repertoires were released. Nearly every sample came with metadata listing a de-identified subject ID, COVID-19 status, age in years and sex. Samples came from the ongoing ImmuneRACE study (first 160 participants) plus 1,254 subjects from 6 global collaborators. HLA class I and class II types, where available, came from metadata supplied by the sample provider rather than from assay-based typing. The material from the prospective study consisted of cDNA or gDNA derived from T cells, B-cell-depleted T cells, or PBMCs. Beyond this particular receptor, the publication reports: Clinical and demographic metadata were provided uncurated, with the amount varying by source and participant.

The CDR3 has 15 amino acids, counting the end cysteine and phenylalanine. The only DNA kept is the CDR3, 45 bases in frame from the first base. V is trimmed back by 6 bases and J by 6 bases, and the junction contains 6 bases that no gene match accounts for. Looking up the germline V gene yields CDR1 MDHEN and CDR2 SYDVKM. The collaborating institutions used their own protocols to collect whole blood in K2EDTA tubes. For TCRbeta analysis, collaborators shipped samples as frozen whole blood, isolated PBMCs, or DNA extracted from either of those sample types. The immunoSEQ Assay, a bias-controlled multiplex PCR, was used to amplify TCRbeta CDR3 regions from genomic DNA. The authors' pipeline ran thus. The number of nucleated cells in each sample was estimated from the amplification of reference gene primers within the assay. To quantify the absolute abundance of each unique TCRbeta CDR3 rearrangement, sequence reads were collapsed and filtered. For each sample, productive Simpson clonality was calculated as the square root of Simpson's diversity index across productive rearrangements. The table comes from immuneACCESS by way of TCRdb, which keeps in-frame sequences with V and J called. Part of the clones is missing from these tables; in studies checked, under half for an unresolved V gene and the rest for unknown reasons. V, J and clone size derive from that table, while D and trimming were established from the DNA sequence. This sample holds roughly 70,000 clones; 90% were observed only once. The ten top clones hold 5.5% to 8.5% of the sample.

Comment on this clone: This clone's antigen is unknown. It has no much larger one-base neighbor in the sample; base qualities were not kept.

Sequences were obtained from peripheral blood. This clonotype was obtained from a woman at least 80 years old with active COVID-19. Recombination joined TRBV28 with TRBJ2-1; 12 bases in the middle match TRBD1. The nucleotide sequence reads as follows: TGTGCCAGCAGCCGCCTGGGACAGGGGGCCAATGAGCAGTTCTTC. This translates into CASSRLGQGANEQFF.